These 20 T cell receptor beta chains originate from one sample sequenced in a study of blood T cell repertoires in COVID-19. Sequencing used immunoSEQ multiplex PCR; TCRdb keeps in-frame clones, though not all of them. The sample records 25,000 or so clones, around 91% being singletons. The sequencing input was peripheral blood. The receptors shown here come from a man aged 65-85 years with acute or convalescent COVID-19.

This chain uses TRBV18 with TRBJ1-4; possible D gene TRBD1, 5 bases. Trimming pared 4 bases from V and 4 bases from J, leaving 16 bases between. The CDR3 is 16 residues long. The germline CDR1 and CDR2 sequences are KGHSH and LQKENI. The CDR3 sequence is CASSLNPPGNNEKLFF. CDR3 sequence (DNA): TGTGCCAGCTCACTCAACCCGCCAGGGAATAATGAAAAACTGTTTTTT.

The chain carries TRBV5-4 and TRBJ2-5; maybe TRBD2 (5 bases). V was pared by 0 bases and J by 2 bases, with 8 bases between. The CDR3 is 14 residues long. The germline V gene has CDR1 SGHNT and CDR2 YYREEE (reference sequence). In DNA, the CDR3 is TGTGCCAGCAGCTTGGCGGGGATACAAGAGACCCAGTACTTC. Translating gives CASSLAGIQETQYF.

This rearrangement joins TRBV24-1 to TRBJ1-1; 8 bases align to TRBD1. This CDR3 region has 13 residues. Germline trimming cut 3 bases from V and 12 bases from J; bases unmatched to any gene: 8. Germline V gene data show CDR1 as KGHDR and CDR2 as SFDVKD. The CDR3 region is CATSDPTGARTFF. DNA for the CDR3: TGTGCCACCAGTGATCCGACAGGGGCAAGAACTTTCTTT.

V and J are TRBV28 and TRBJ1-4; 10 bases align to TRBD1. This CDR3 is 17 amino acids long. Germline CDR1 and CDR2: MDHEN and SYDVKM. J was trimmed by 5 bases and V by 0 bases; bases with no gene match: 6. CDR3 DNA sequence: TGTGCCAGCAGTTTATGGGGACAGGGGTTGATGAATGAAAAACTGTTTTTT. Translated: CASSLWGQGLMNEKLFF.

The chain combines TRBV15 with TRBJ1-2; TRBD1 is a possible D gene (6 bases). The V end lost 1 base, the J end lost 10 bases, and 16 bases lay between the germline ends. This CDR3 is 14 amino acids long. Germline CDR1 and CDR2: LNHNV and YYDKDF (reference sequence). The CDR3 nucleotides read TGTGCCACCAGCAGAGTTGGGCAGGGGAGTACCTACACCTTC. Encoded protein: CATSRVGQGSTYTF.

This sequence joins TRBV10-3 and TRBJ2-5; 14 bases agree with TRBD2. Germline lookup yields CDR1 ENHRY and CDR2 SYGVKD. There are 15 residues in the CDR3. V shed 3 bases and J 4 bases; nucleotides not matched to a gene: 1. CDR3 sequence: CAISEGTSGRETQYF. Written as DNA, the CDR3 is TGTGCCATCAGTGAAGGGACTAGCGGGAGAGAGACCCAGTACTTC.

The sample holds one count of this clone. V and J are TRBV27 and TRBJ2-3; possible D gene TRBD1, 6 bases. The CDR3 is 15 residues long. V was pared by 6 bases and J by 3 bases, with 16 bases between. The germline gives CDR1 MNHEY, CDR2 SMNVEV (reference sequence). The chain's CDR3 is CASRRSLTGTDTQYF. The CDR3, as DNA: TGTGCCAGCAGACGTTCTCTTACAGGGACAGATACGCAGTATTTT.

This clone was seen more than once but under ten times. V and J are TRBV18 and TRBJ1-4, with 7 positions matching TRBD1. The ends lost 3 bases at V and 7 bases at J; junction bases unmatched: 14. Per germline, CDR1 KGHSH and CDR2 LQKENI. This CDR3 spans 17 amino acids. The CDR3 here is CASSPRLQGSAAEKLFF. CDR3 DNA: TGTGCCAGCTCACCCCGGCTACAGGGGAGTGCGGCTGAAAAACTGTTTTTT.

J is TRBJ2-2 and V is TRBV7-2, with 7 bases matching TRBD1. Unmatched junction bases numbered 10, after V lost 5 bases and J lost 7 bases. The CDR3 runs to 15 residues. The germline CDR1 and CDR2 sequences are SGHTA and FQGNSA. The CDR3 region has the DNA TGTGCCAGCAGCGAATCCGACAGGGTTGGCGGGGAGCTGTTTTTT. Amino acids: CASSESDRVGGELFF. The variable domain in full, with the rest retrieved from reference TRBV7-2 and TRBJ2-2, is GAGVSQSPSNKVTEKGKDVELRCDPISGHTALYWYRQSLGQGLEFLIYFQGNSAPDKSGLPSDRFSAERTGGSVSTLTIQRTQQEDSAVYLCASSESDRVGGELFFGEGSRLTVL.

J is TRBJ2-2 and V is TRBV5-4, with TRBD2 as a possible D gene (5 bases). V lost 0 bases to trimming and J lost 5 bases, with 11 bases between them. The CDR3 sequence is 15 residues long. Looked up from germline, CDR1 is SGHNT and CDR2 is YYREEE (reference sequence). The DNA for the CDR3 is TGTGCCAGCAGCTTGGAGCCAGGCGGGACCGGGGAGCTGTTTTTT. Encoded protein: CASSLEPGGTGELFF.

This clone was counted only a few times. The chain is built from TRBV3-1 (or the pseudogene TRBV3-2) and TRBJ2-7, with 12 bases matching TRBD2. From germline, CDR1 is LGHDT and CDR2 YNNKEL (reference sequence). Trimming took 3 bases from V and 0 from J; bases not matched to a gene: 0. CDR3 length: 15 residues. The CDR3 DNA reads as TGTGCCAGCAGCCAGGGACTAGCGGGCTCCTACGAGCAGTACTTC. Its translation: CASSQGLAGSYEQYF.

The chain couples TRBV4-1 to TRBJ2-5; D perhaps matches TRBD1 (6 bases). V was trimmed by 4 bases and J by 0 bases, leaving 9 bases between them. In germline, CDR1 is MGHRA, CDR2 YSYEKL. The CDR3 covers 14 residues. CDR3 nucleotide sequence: TGCGCCAGCAGCCGCGACAGGTACCAAGAGACCCAGTACTTC. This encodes CASSRDRYQETQYF.

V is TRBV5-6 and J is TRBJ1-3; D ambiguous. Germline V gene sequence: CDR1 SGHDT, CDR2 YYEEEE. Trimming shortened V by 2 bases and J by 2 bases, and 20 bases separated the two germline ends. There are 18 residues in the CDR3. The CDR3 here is CASSFLSMAEVAGNTIYF. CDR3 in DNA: TGTGCCAGCAGCTTTCTCAGTATGGCTGAAGTGGCTGGAAACACCATATATTTT.

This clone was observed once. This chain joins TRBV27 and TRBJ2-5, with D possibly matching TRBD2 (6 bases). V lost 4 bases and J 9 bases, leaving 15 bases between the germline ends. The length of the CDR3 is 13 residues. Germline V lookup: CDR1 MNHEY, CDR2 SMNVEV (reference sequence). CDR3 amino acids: CASSSTAGTPQYF. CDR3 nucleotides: TGTGCCAGCAGTTCGACCGCCGGGACTCCCCAGTACTTC.

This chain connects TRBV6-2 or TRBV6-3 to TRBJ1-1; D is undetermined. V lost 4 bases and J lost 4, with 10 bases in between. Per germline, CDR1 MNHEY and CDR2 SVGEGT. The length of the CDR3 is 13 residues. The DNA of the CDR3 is TGTGCCAGCAGTTCCCACGAGGGCACTGAAGCTTTCTTT. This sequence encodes CASSSHEGTEAFF.

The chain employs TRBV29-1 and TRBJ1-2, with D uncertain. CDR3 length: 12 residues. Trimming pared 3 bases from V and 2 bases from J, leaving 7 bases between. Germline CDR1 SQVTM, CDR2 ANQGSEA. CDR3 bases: TGCAGCGTTGATGGGCAGAACTATGGCTACACCTTC. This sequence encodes CSVDGQNYGYTF. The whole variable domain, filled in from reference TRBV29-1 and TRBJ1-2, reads SAVISQKPSRDICQRGTSLTIQCQVDSQVTMMFWYRQQPGQSLTLIATANQGSEATYESGFVIDKFPISRPNLTFSTLTVSNMSPEDSSIYLCSVDGQNYGYTFGSGTRLTVV.

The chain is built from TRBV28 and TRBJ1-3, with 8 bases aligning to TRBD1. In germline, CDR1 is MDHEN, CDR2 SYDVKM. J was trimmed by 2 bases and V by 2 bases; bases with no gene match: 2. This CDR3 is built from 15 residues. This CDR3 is CASSLGQGAGNTIYF. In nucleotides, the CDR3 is TGTGCCAGCAGTTTAGGACAGGGCGCTGGAAACACCATATATTTT.

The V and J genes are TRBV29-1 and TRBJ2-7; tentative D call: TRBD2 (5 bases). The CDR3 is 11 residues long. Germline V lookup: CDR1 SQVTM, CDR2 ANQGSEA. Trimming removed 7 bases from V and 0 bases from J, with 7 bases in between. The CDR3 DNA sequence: TGCAGCGCCCGGGACTCCTACGAGCAGTACTTC. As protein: CSARDSYEQYF.

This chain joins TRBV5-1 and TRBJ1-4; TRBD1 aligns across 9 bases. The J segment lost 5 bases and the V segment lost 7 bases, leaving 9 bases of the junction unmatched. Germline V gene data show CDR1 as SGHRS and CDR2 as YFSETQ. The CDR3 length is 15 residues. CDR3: CASSGQGMGNEKLFF. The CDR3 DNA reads TGCGCCAGCTCCGGACAGGGGATGGGAAATGAAAAACTGTTTTTT.

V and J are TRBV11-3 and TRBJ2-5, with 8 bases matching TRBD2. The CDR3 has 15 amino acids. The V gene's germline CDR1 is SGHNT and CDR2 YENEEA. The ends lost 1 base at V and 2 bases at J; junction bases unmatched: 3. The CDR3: CASSLGAGGQETQYF. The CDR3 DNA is TGTGCCAGCAGCTTAGGTGCGGGGGGACAAGAGACCCAGTACTTC.